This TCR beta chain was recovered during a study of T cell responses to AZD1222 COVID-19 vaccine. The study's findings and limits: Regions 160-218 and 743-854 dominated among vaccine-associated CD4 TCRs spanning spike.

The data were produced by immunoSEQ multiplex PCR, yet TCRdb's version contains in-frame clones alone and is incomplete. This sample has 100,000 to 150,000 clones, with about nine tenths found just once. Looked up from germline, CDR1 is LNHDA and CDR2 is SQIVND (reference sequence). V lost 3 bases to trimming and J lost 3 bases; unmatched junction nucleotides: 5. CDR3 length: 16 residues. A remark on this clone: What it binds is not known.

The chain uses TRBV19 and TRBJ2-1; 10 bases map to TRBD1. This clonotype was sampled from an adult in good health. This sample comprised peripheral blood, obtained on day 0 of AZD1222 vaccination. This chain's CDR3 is CASSMGTGVLYNEQFF. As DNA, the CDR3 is TGTGCCAGTAGTATGGGGACAGGGGTACTCTACAATGAGCAGTTCTTC.